The present T cell receptor (beta chain) was sequenced within a study of T-cell memory formation after mild COVID-19. Study-level results: Second-wave clones peaking on day 37 lacked confirmed SARS-CoV-2 specificity.

TCRdb passed the 5' RACE reads through MiXCR, listing each CDR3 protein once. The data show around 220,000 distinct CDR3 sequences, about a sixth seen once. V gave up 7 bases and J gave up 3 bases, with 4 bases separating them. The CDR3 is made up of 11 amino acids. Germline CDR1 and CDR2: MNHNS and SASEGT. The sample holds a few counts of this clonotype. Its target is unknown. The source of this sequence is a man between 18 and 35 years old who had mild COVID-19 (a few samples of this study predate the infection). Cell type and time point are not known. The J gene is TRBJ2-1, the V gene TRBV6-1, with D unresolved. The sequenced sample was PBMCs or a T cell subset sorted from them (not recorded which). CDR3 sequence reads: CASMYYNEQFF. The CDR3, as DNA: TGTGCCAGCATGTACTACAATGAGCAGTTCTTC.